These 24 T cell receptor beta chains were sequenced from one sample in a study of molecular identifiers for immune sequencing clone quantification. Via MiXCR, TCRdb re-called the PCR reads, giving one row per CDR3 protein. The sample includes more than 50,000 distinct CDR3 sequences, 15% to 20% of them seen just once. The sequenced sample consisted of naive CD8+ T cells from blood, with Jurkat cell RNA spiked in. Subset meaning: FACS-sorted CD8+CD4-CCR7+CD45RA+ naive T cells. The receptors here all came from a human donor in good health. Some libraries in this study had Jurkat cell RNA spiked in.

This clonotype was counted many times. J is TRBJ2-2 and V is TRBV27; 11 bases match TRBD2. This CDR3 region has 14 residues. From germline, CDR1 is MNHEY and CDR2 SMNVEV (reference sequence). The V segment lost 2 bases and the J segment 15 bases; nucleotides outside the gene matches: 8. DNA for the CDR3: TGTGCCAGCAGTTTACTAGCGGGAGGCACTTCAGTGTTTTTT. It specifies CASSLLAGGTSVFF.

Many counts were recorded for this clonotype. J is TRBJ2-3 and V is TRBV5-4; 7 bases agree with TRBD2. Germline CDR1 SGHNT, CDR2 YYREEE (reference sequence). J was trimmed by 4 bases and V by 3 bases; bases with no gene match: 8. This CDR3 contains 15 residues. CDR3 bases: TGTGCCAGCAGCTGGGCGGGAGAGGTCGCAGATACGCAGTATTTT. Translating gives CASSWAGEVADTQYF.

This clonotype was found many times. The V gene is TRBV30, the J gene TRBJ2-7; D may be TRBD1 (6 bases). The CDR3 length is 15 residues. The V end was cut by 0 bases, the J end by 0 bases, with 12 bases between. Germline V CDR1 and CDR2: GTSNPN, SVGIG (reference sequence). In DNA, the CDR3 is TGTGCCTGGAGTGTACCGACAGGAAGCTCCTACGAGCAGTACTTC. Translation: CAWSVPTGSSYEQYF.

This clonotype was seen many times. V gene TRBV29-1 combines with J gene TRBJ2-1; D may be TRBD2 (6 bases). Trimming shortened V by 1 base and J by 10 bases, and 14 bases separated the two germline ends. The germline CDR1 and CDR2 sequences are SQVTM and ANQGSEA. The CDR3 sequence is 13 residues long. This CDR3 is CSVEAGVGPEQFF. CDR3 nucleotides: TGCAGCGTTGAAGCGGGGGTCGGGCCCGAGCAGTTCTTC.

To note about this clonotype: A much more abundant neighbour one base away suggests this may be a read error. The CDR3 coding sequence is TGTGCCGGTAGTACCATGCCGGGAGGAGAAAAACTGTTTTTT. Translated, it gives CAGSTMPGGEKLFF. V is TRBV19 and J is TRBJ1-4; no definite D call. The CDR3 covers 14 residues. From germline, CDR1 is LNHDA and CDR2 SQIVND (reference sequence).

This clonotype was picked up many times. The chain joins TRBV7-9 to TRBJ2-5, with D maybe TRBD2 (6 bases). The V end was cut by 5 bases, the J end by 0 bases, with 10 bases between. From germline, CDR1 is SEHNR and CDR2 FQNEAQ (reference sequence). The CDR3 spans 14 residues. As DNA, the CDR3 is TGTGCCAGCAGCGCCGCGGGACACCAAGAGACCCAGTACTTC. Translation: CASSAAGHQETQYF.

This rearrangement joins TRBV27 to TRBJ2-3; TRBD2 agrees at 9 bases. The J segment lost 1 base and the V segment lost 4 bases, leaving 18 bases of the junction unmatched. This CDR3 is 20 amino acids long. Germline lookup yields CDR1 MNHEY and CDR2 SMNVEV (reference sequence). CDR3: CASSYTRRETSGPGTDTQYF. The CDR3 nucleotides are TGTGCCAGCAGTTATACTAGGAGGGAGACTAGCGGCCCTGGCACAGATACGCAGTATTTT.

Many counts were recorded for this clonotype. J is TRBJ1-1 and V is TRBV6-2 or TRBV6-3; a possible D gene is TRBD1 (5 bases). CDR3 length: 13 amino acids. Deletions cut 6 bases from V and 3 bases from J, with 11 bases between. Germline V gives CDR1 MNHEY, CDR2 SVGEGT. Written as DNA, the CDR3 is TGTGCCAGCAGCTCACAGGAATACACTGAAGCTTTCTTT. The encoded protein is CASSSQEYTEAFF.

This clonotype came up many times. V usage is TRBV6-6 and J usage is TRBJ2-1; D might be TRBD1 or TRBD2, each matching 5 bases. Germline V gene sequence: CDR1 MNHNY, CDR2 SVGAGI (reference sequence). Trimming cost V 6 bases and J 9 bases, with 18 bases left between them. The CDR3 sequence is 14 residues long. The DNA for the CDR3 is TGTGCCAGCAGGCGCTCCACGGGGCTGGGTGAGCAGTTCTTC. Translating it yields CASRRSTGLGEQFF.

The chain has TRBV13 and TRBJ2-2; 9 bases line up with TRBD1. The CDR3 runs 16 residues. The ends lost 3 bases at V and 0 bases at J; junction bases unmatched: 2. Germline V gene lookup returns CDR1 PRHDT and CDR2 FYEKMQ (reference sequence). CDR3 sequence (DNA): TGTGCCAGCAGCTTCCGGGACAGGGCGAACACCGGGGAGCTGTTTTTT. This encodes CASSFRDRANTGELFF.

This clonotype has at least ten counts. This rearrangement joins TRBV7-9 to TRBJ1-1; D ambiguous. The CDR3 spans 12 residues. Trimming shortened V by 7 bases and J by 0 bases, and 6 bases separated the two germline ends. Germline CDR1 reads SEHNR; CDR2 reads FQNEAQ (reference sequence). CDR3 protein: CASMDVNTEAFF. The CDR3 bases are TGTGCCAGCATGGACGTGAACACTGAAGCTTTCTTT.

This clonotype has just one count. It may be a read error: a sequence one base away is much more abundant. The rearrangement joins TRBV27 to TRBJ2-7, with TRBD2 matching 11 bases. Germline V gene sequence: CDR1 MNHEY, CDR2 SMNVEV (reference sequence). There are 15 residues in the CDR3. V trimming: 11 bases; J trimming: 6 bases; junction bases outside the gene matches: 15. DNA of the CDR3: TGTGCCGGCCGGATAGGGACTAGCGGAGGATTCGAGCAGTACTTC. Translating it yields CAGRIGTSGGFEQYF.

This clonotype was recorded a few times. An end of the junction differs from the germline gene, which may be a read error. This chain links TRBV7-9 with TRBJ2-1; 9 bases fit TRBD2. The CDR3 sequence is 15 residues long. Germline CDR1 is SEHNR and CDR2 is FQNEAQ (reference sequence). The chain's CDR3 is CASSLAGDPYNEQFF. CDR3 nucleotides: TGTGCCAGCAGTTTAGCGGGGGATCCCTACAATGAGCAGTTCTTC.

This clonotype was seen more than once but under ten times. The chain has TRBV30 and TRBJ2-1; no clear D gene. Between the trimmed V and J ends, which lost 4 bases and 4 bases, there was a span of 5 bases. This CDR3 contains 11 residues. In germline, CDR1 is GTSNPN, CDR2 SVGIG (reference sequence). CDR3 bases: TGTGCCTGGAAGGAGTACAATGAGCAGTTCTTC. It specifies CAWKEYNEQFF. Looking up the rest from reference TRBV30 and TRBJ2-1 gives the full variable domain: SQTIHQWPATLVQPVGSPLSLECTVEGTSNPNLYWYRQAAGRGLQLLFYSVGIGQISSEVPQNLSASRPQDRQFILSSKKLLLSDSGFYLCAWKEYNEQFFGPGTRLTVL.

This clonotype was observed many times. V is TRBV5-1 and J is TRBJ1-5; 7 positions agree with TRBD1. In germline, CDR1 is SGHRS, CDR2 YFSETQ. V shed 1 base, J shed 2 bases, and the junction held 3 bases outside the gene matches. There are 15 residues in the CDR3. The chain's CDR3 is CASSLYTGGNQPQHF. CDR3 DNA: TGCGCCAGCAGCTTGTATACAGGGGGCAATCAGCCCCAGCATTTT.

The table lists this clonotype with many counts. The chain has TRBV27 and TRBJ2-1; unclear D gene. V lost 2 bases, J lost 0 bases, and 8 bases lay in between. The germline V gene has CDR1 MNHEY and CDR2 SMNVEV (reference sequence). The CDR3 contains 15 residues. The CDR3 DNA reads as TGTGCCAGCAGTTTAGGCGTGAGCTCCTACAATGAGCAGTTCTTC. It is translated as CASSLGVSSYNEQFF.

This clonotype was seen at least ten times. The gene calls are TRBV7-9 and TRBJ1-1; D might be TRBD1 (6 bases). Germline V gene data show CDR1 as SEHNR and CDR2 as FQNEAQ (reference sequence). The CDR3 runs 16 residues. The ends were cut back, 5 bases at V and 3 bases at J, with 19 bases in the middle. CDR3 amino acids: CASSLWDIKRDTEAFF. Written as DNA, the CDR3 is TGTGCCAGCAGCCTTTGGGACATCAAAAGGGACACTGAAGCTTTCTTT.

Details on this clonotype: It may be a read error: a sequence one base away is much more abundant. DNA for the CDR3: TGCAGTGCTAGAGATTTGGGGCAGAGTCAGAAGCGGCCCCAGCATTTT. Protein sequence: CSARDLGQSQKRPQHF. The chain employs TRBV20-1 and TRBJ1-5; weak D call: TRBD1 (5 bases). V lost 0 bases, J lost 9 bases, and 21 bases lay in between. CDR1 is DFQATT and CDR2 is SNEGSKA in the germline V gene (reference sequence). The length of the CDR3 is 16 residues.

The sample holds many counts of this clonotype. The chain joins TRBV20-1 to TRBJ2-3; TRBD2 is a possible D gene (6 bases). Germline assignment: CDR1 DFQATT and CDR2 SNEGSKA (reference sequence). Trimming took 0 bases from V and 6 from J, leaving 16 bases between them. The CDR3 length is 15 residues. The CDR3 DNA follows: TGCAGTGCTAGAGATTGGGCGGGGCCAGGTGATACGCAGTATTTT. Amino acids: CSARDWAGPGDTQYF.

This clonotype was counted at least ten times. V is TRBV11-2 and J is TRBJ2-3; D might be TRBD2 (6 bases). Looked up from germline, CDR1 is SGHAT and CDR2 is FQNNGV. The CDR3 covers 14 residues. V was clipped by 1 base and J by 6 bases, with 11 bases between them. The CDR3 sequence: CASSLVWEADTQYF. In nucleotides, the CDR3 is TGTGCCAGCAGCTTAGTATGGGAGGCTGATACGCAGTATTTT.

Ten or more counts support this clonotype. J is TRBJ2-5 and V is TRBV7-9; 7 positions match TRBD2. The germline V gene encodes CDR1 SEHNR and CDR2 FQNEAQ (reference sequence). This CDR3 comprises 13 residues. The V and J ends lost 3 bases and 5 bases, in that order; junction bases with no gene match: 3. The CDR3 nucleotides read TGTGCCAGCAGCTTCGTGGGAGGGGAGACCCAGTACTTC. This gives the protein CASSFVGGETQYF.

There are many counts of this clonotype. V usage is TRBV2 and J usage is TRBJ2-3; 8 positions agree with TRBD1. The CDR3 runs 16 residues. In germline, CDR1 is SNHLY, CDR2 FYNNEI. V lost 4 bases, J lost 2 bases, and 8 bases stayed unmatched. CDR3 sequence reads: CASSGDKGQVTDTQYF. In nucleotides, the CDR3 is TGTGCCAGCAGTGGGGATAAGGGACAGGTCACAGATACGCAGTATTTT. Full variable domain (rest looked up from reference TRBV2 and TRBJ2-3): EPEVTQTPSHQVTQMGQEVILRCVPISNHLYFYWYRQILGQKVEFLVSFYNNEISEKSEIFDDQFSVERPDGSNFTLKIRSTKLEDSAMYFCASSGDKGQVTDTQYFGPGTRLTVL.

This clonotype showed up many times. The genes are TRBV19 and TRBJ2-2; D gene uncertain. V gave up 3 bases and J gave up 1 base, with 18 bases separating them. Germline V gene sequence: CDR1 LNHDA, CDR2 SQIVND (reference sequence). The CDR3 extends over 18 amino acids. In nucleotides, the CDR3 is TGTGCCAGTAGTATGATCCTGCTTTCTGAACTGAACACCGGGGAGCTGTTTTTT. This translates into CASSMILLSELNTGELFF.

This clonotype was found many times. V usage is TRBV4-3 and J usage is TRBJ2-1; 7 bases map to TRBD2. V lost 1 base to trimming and J lost 5 bases; unmatched junction nucleotides: 14. CDR1 LGHNA and CDR2 YSLEER come from the germline V gene. CDR3 length: 18 amino acids. The CDR3 protein is CASSQGVAGASVHNEQFF. DNA of the CDR3: TGCGCCAGCAGCCAAGGCGTAGCGGGCGCGTCGGTGCACAATGAGCAGTTCTTC.